The 14 T cell receptor beta chains listed next were all sequenced from one sample in a study of regulatory T cells in long-lasting Graves disease. Time point in this sample: newly diagnosed GD, antithyroid drugs for less than 3 months. After RNA was extracted from PBMCs, the TCR library was made from it. Arm-PCR of CDR3 regions and iRepertoire HTBI primers were used to build TCR beta libraries. TCRdb redid the calling of the multiplex PCR reads with MiXCR, one entry per CDR3 protein. The profile covers about 380,000 distinct CDR3 sequences, with about 14% appearing a single time and 22% taken by the ten largest. Sequences were derived from peripheral blood mononuclear cells (PBMCs), sampled at new diagnosis, from a patient treated with antithyroid drugs. The receptors come from a female donor with Graves disease.

The CDR3 loop reads CASSLPDAGVNTEAFF. The CDR3 coding sequence is TGTGCCAGCTCACTGCCCGATGCAGGGGTGAACACTGAAGCTTTCTTT. The rearrangement uses TRBV18 and TRBJ1-1, with D possibly TRBD1 on 6 matching bases. The CDR3 has 16 amino acids. Per germline, CDR1 KGHSH and CDR2 LQKENI. Trimming removed 4 bases from V and 0 bases from J, with 15 bases in between. Using reference TRBV18 and TRBJ1-1 for the parts outside the CDR3, the full variable domain is NAGVMQNPRHLVRRRGQEARLRCSPMKGHSHVYWYRQLPEEGLKFMVYLQKENIIDESGMPKERFSAEFPKEGPSILRIQQVVRGDSAAYFCASSLPDAGVNTEAFFGQGTRLTVV.

Comment on this clonotype: Being one base from a much bigger clone, this may be a read error. The chain has TRBV5-1 and TRBJ1-1, with 9 bases aligning to TRBD1. There are 12 residues in the CDR3. Germline V gene sequence: CDR1 SGHRS, CDR2 YFSETQ. The CDR3 region is CASRQGATGAFF. The DNA of the CDR3 is TGCGCCAGCAGACAGGGGGCCACTGGAGCTTTCTTT.

This clonotype was detected many times. The rearrangement uses TRBV10-3 and TRBJ2-7; D is unresolved. V was trimmed by 3 bases and J by 7 bases, leaving 7 bases between them. The germline V gene has CDR1 ENHRY and CDR2 SYGVKD. There are 11 residues in the CDR3. The CDR3 bases are TGTGCCATCAGTGAATATCTTGAGCAGTACTTC. Amino acids: CAISEYLEQYF.

This clonotype occurred a few times. This chain uses TRBV6-5 with TRBJ1-5; tentatively, D is TRBD1 (6 bases). The V end was cut by 2 bases, the J end by 2 bases, with 10 bases between. Germline CDR1 reads MNHEY; CDR2 reads SVGAGI. The CDR3 is 15 amino acids. The chain's CDR3 is CASSYRGGGNQPQHF. The CDR3 DNA reads TGTGCCAGCAGTTACCGAGGGGGAGGCAATCAGCCCCAGCATTTT.

This clonotype was seen repeatedly, ten times or more. The chain links TRBV2 to TRBJ1-1; maybe TRBD1 (5 bases). Trimming removed 7 bases from V and 1 base from J, with 13 bases in between. Germline loops: CDR1 SNHLY, CDR2 FYNNEI. The CDR3 consists of 14 residues. Here the CDR3 reads CASKRGPPNTEAFF. The CDR3 nucleotides are TGTGCCAGCAAAAGGGGACCCCCGAACACTGAAGCTTTCTTT.

CDR3 nucleotides: TGTGCCAGCAGTCTCCTGCAGGGCAACTATGGCTACACCTTC. This translates into CASSLLQGNYGYTF. This rearrangement joins TRBV6-2 or TRBV6-3 to TRBJ1-2; tentative D call: TRBD1 (5 bases). Germline CDR1 is MNHEY and CDR2 is SVGEGT. The CDR3 extends over 14 amino acids. With 5 bases removed from V and 2 bases from J, the gap between germline ends came to 12 bases.

This clonotype has at least ten counts. The chain employs TRBV2 and TRBJ2-1; 11 bases match TRBD2. Germline loops: CDR1 SNHLY, CDR2 FYNNEI. V shed 1 base and J 5 bases; nucleotides not matched to a gene: 1. The CDR3 has 15 amino acids. CDR3 bases: TGTGCCAGCAGTGAAGAGACTAGCGGGAACAATGAGCAGTTCTTC. Its translation is CASSEETSGNNEQFF.

This clonotype has at least ten counts. V usage is TRBV30 and J usage is TRBJ2-7; a weak D match, TRBD1 (5 bases). V was pared by 2 bases and J by 3 bases, with 14 bases between. Germline loops: CDR1 GTSNPN, CDR2 SVGIG (reference sequence). The CDR3 spans 14 residues. This CDR3 is CAWSRAGWFYEQYF. CDR3 sequence (DNA): TGTGCCTGGAGTAGGGCAGGGTGGTTCTACGAGCAGTACTTC.

There are many counts of this clonotype. The V gene is TRBV6-1, the J gene TRBJ1-4; 8 nucleotides align to TRBD1. This CDR3 is built from 17 residues. The ends lost 2 bases at V and 2 bases at J; junction bases unmatched: 7. Germline V gives CDR1 MNHNS, CDR2 SASEGT. The CDR3 loop is CASSELRGQGTNEKLFF. In nucleotides, the CDR3 is TGTGCCAGCAGTGAATTACGAGGACAGGGCACTAATGAAAAACTGTTTTTT.

This clonotype is a singleton in its sample. Given a much more abundant clone one base away, this may be a read error. This chain joins TRBV7-9 and TRBJ1-6; the D is unclear. Germline CDR1 and CDR2: SEHNR and FQNEAQ (reference sequence). This CDR3 is 17 amino acids long. The CDR3 sequence is CASSSLGFVRRNSSLHF. The CDR3 DNA reads TGTGCCAGCAGCTCATTAGGGTTTGTCAGAAGAAATTCATCCCTCCACTTT.

In the case of this clonotype: At one boundary the junction diverges from the germline segment, which might be a read error. The gene calls are TRBV29-1 and TRBJ2-1; 7 bases line up with TRBD2. Germline CDR1 and CDR2: SQVTM and ANQGSEA. This CDR3 is 13 amino acids long. The CDR3 DNA reads TGCAGCGTTGCTAGCGGCACCTACAGTGAGCAGTTCTTC. It codes for CSVASGTYSEQFF.

A few counts support this clonotype. This may arise from a read error, as a much more abundant clone is one base away. The rearrangement uses TRBV12-3 or TRBV12-4 and TRBJ2-7, with a possible D match to TRBD2 (6 bases). The V end lost 5 bases, the J end lost 3 bases, and 17 bases lay between the germline ends. This CDR3 region has 15 residues. The CDR3 loop is CASSPSKGLHYEQYF. CDR3 bases: TGTGCCAGCAGTCCGAGCAAGGGACTCCACTACGAGCAGTACTTC.

This clonotype was seen repeatedly, ten times or more. The CDR3, as DNA: TGTGCCAGCAGTCAGTACAGGGGTGGGGCCAACGTCCTGACTTTC. It translates to CASSQYRGGANVLTF. The chain joins TRBV28 to TRBJ2-6; TRBD1 aligns across 7 bases. After removal of 5 bases from V and 3 bases from J, the junction contained 4 bases not matched to a gene. There are 15 residues in the CDR3. Germline CDR1 is MDHEN and CDR2 is SYDVKM.

This clonotype showed up just a few times. The V gene is TRBV20-1, the J gene TRBJ1-4, with D uncertain. Per germline, CDR1 DFQATT and CDR2 SNEGSKA (reference sequence). Trimming left V 1 base short and J 13 bases short, with 10 bases between. The CDR3 extends over 11 amino acids. CDR3 nucleotides: TGCAGTGCTAGAGGACCAGAGGGACTGTTTTTT. The encoded protein is CSARGPEGLFF.